The rows below give T cell receptor beta chains drawn from one sample of a study of blood T cell repertoires in COVID-19. The data were produced by immunoSEQ multiplex PCR, yet TCRdb's version contains in-frame clones alone and is incomplete. Of 220,000 or so clones listed, 86% are singletons. The sample consisted of PBMCs or T cells enriched from blood (not recorded which). The source of these receptors is a woman between 45 and 65 years old who had recovered from COVID-19. Each CDR3 is given with its conserved first and last residue. Each record gives: V gene, CDR3 length, clone size, J gene, D gene, CDR3 DNA, CDR3 protein. The D gene is left open where the match is weak. The size entry is marked missing in some rows and otherwise reads once, few, many or a size class.

>TRBV7-2|16|NA|TRBJ2-1|NA
TGTGCCAGCAGCTTAGTAGAGTGGTACTCCTACAATGAGCAGTTCTTC
CASSLVEWYSYNEQFF
>TRBV18|14|NA|TRBJ1-3|NA
TGTGCCAGCTCACCACCCCAGGGTTTCGACACCATATATTTT
CASSPPQGFDTIYF
>TRBV5-1|14|NA|TRBJ1-3|NA
TGCGCCAGCATTGACACCAACTCTGGAAACACCATATATTTT
CASIDTNSGNTIYF
>TRBV3-1/TRBV3-2|15|few|TRBJ2-5|NA
TGTGCCAGCAGCACCCACCCGCAAACTCAAGAGACCCAGTACTTC
CASSTHPQTQETQYF
>TRBV6-5|15|NA|TRBJ2-3|NA
TGTGCCAGCAGTTACTCGGCAGGGAACGCAGATACGCAGTATTTT
CASSYSAGNADTQYF
>TRBV18|13|NA|TRBJ1-1|TRBD1
TGTGCCAGCTCAGAGACAGGGGACACTGAAGCTTTCTTT
CASSETGDTEAFF
>TRBV15|16|NA|TRBJ2-5|NA
TGTGCCACCAGCAGATCAGCGGCGATCCTCCAAGAGACCCAGTACTTC
CATSRSAAILQETQYF
>TRBV7-2|17|NA|TRBJ2-1|TRBD2
TGTGCCAGCAGCTTGAGGACTAGCGGGCTCAAAGCGAATGAGCAGTTCTTC
CASSLRTSGLKANEQFF
>TRBV6-5|13|NA|TRBJ1-6|NA
TGTGCCAGCATGAGGCAGAATAATTCACCCCTCCACTTT
CASMRQNNSPLHF
>TRBV5-1|15|NA|TRBJ2-1|TRBD2
TGCGCCAGCAGCCCCTCCAGCGGGAGGAGGAATGAGCAGTTCTTC
CASSPSSGRRNEQFF